A single T cell receptor (beta chain) is shown here with its context. This CDR3 has 15 residues. J gave up 2 bases and V 4 bases, and 2 bases lay outside the gene matches. Germline V gene lookup returns CDR1 MNHEY and CDR2 SMNVEV (reference sequence). Methods used by the authors: Amplification from reference gene primers served as the basis for estimated nucleated cell counts. Sequencing used immunoSEQ multiplex PCR; TCRdb keeps in-frame clones, though not all of them. That table gives V, J and clone size, and the DNA gave D and trimming. This sample yields 220,000 or so clones, of which over 80% are seen a single time; around 0.87% belongs to the top ten. These data belong to a study of blood T cell repertoires in COVID-19. Shortly before study entry, within 2 weeks, exposed participants had met a COVID-19 case.

This rearrangement joins TRBV27 to TRBJ2-1; 10 bases line up with TRBD2. The receptor was derived from a man aged 50 to 60 who had been exposed to COVID-19. What was sequenced was PBMCs or T cells enriched from blood (not recorded which). DNA for the CDR3: TGTGCCAGCAGTTCTAGCGGGGGCCCCTACAATGAGCAGTTCTTC. Its protein is CASSSSGGPYNEQFF.